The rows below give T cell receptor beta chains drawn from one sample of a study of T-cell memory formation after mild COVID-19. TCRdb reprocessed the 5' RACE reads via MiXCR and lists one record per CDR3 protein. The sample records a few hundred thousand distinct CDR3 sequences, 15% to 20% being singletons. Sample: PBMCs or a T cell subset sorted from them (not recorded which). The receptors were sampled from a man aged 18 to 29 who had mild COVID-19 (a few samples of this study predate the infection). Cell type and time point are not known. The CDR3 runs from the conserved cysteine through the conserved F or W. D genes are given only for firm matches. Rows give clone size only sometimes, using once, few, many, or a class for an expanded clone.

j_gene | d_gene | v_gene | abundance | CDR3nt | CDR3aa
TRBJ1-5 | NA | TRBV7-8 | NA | TGTGCCAGCAGCCAGGAGGCCAGCCAGCCCCAGCATTTT | CASSQEASQPQHF
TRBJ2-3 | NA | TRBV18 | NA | TGTGCCAGCTCACCACCGCTCTTAGATACGCAGTATTTT | CASSPPLLDTQYF
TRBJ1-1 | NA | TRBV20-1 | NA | TGCAGTGCTAGGAGGCCGAACACTGAAGCTTTCTTT | CSARRPNTEAFF
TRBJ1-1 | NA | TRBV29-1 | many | TGCAGCGTTTCAAGAATGAACACTGAAGCTTTCTTT | CSVSRMNTEAFF
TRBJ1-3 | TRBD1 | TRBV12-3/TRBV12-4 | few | TGTGCCAGCAGAGGACAGGGTACGAACACCATATATTTT | CASRGQGTNTIYF
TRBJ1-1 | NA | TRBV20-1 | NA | TGCAGTGCTAGTGTCGGATTGAACACTGAAGCTTTCTTT | CSASVGLNTEAFF
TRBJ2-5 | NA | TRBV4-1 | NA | TGCGCCAGCAGCCAAGTGGGGAGAGAGACCCAGTACTTC | CASSQVGRETQYF
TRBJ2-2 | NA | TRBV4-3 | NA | TGCGCCAGCAGCCAAGCAGGGGTCGGGATAACCGGGGAGCTGTTTTTT | CASSQAGVGITGELFF
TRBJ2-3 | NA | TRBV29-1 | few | TGCAGCGTTGATTACACAGATACGCAGTATTTT | CSVDYTDTQYF
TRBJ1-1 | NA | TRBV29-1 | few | TGCAGCGTTGCGCCGGGTTGGGGTATGCAGAACACTGAAGCTTTCTTT | CSVAPGWGMQNTEAFF
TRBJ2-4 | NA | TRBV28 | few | TGTGCCACAGACAGTTCCAAAAACATTCAGTACTTC | CATDSSKNIQYF
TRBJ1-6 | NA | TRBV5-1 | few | TGCGCCAGCAGCCCGACGAATGGTTCACCCCTCCACTTT | CASSPTNGSPLHF
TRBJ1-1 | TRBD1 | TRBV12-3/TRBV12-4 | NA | TGTGCCAGCACTCGGACAGGGTACACTGAAGCTTTCTTT | CASTRTGYTEAFF
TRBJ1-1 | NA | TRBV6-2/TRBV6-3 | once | TGTGCCAGCTTAAAAGGAAACGCAGGGGCGAACACTGAAGCTTTCTTT | CASLKGNAGANTEAFF
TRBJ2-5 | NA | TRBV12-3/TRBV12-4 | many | TGTGCCAGCAGTCCCCGTTTTGTGGGGGAGACCCAGTACTTC | CASSPRFVGETQYF
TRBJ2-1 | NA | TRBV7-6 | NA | TGTGCCAGCAGCCCTATAGGTGAGCAGTTCTTC | CASSPIGEQFF
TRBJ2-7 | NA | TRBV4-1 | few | TGCGCCAGCAGCCAAGATTGGGTTAGAGGGGAGCAGTACTTC | CASSQDWVRGEQYF
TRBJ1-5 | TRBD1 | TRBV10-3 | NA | TGTGCCATCAGTGAGGGGACAGGGGGTAGTCAGCCCCAGCATTTT | CAISEGTGGSQPQHF
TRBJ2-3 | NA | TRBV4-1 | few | TGCGCCAGCAGCCAAGTTACAGCAGATACGCAGTATTTT | CASSQVTADTQYF
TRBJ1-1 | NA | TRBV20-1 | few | TGCAGTGCTAGAGATCCGTCTTTCTTT | CSARDPSFF
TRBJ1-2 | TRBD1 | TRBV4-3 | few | TGCGCCAGCAGCCCCGCCGGGACAGGGGGACTCTATGGCTACACCTTC | CASSPAGTGGLYGYTF
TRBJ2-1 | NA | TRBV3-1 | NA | TGTGCCAGCAGCCAAGGAGTTAGCTCCTACAATGAGCAGTTCTTC | CASSQGVSSYNEQFF
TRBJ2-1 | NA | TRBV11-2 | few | TGTGCCAGCAGCCCCCTGAAGGGCAACAATGAGCAGTTCTTC | CASSPLKGNNEQFF
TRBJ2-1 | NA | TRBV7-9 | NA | TGTGCCAGCACCTCCCCCGGGACTCCGAACAATGAGCAGTTCTTC | CASTSPGTPNNEQFF
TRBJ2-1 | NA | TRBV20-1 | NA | TGCAGTGTTAGGGAATACAATGAGCAGTTCTTC | CSVREYNEQFF
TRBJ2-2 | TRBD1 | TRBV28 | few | TGTGCCAGCGGGTTGGGACAGTACACCGGGGAGCTGTTTTTT | CASGLGQYTGELFF
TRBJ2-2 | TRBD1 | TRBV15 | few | TGTGCCACCAGCGCGTCCCGGGACAGGAACACCGGGGAGCTGTTTTTT | CATSASRDRNTGELFF
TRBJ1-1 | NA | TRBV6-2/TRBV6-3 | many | TGTGCCAGCAGTTTCAGGGTTACTGAAGCTTTCTTT | CASSFRVTEAFF
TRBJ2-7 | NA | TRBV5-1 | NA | TGCGCCAGCAGCTATTTCCCACCCTCACAGACGGAATCCTACGAGCAGTACTTC | CASSYFPPSQTESYEQYF
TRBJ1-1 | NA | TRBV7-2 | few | TGTGCCAGCAGCTTAGCGCCTCTGAGGGACACTGAAGCTTTCTTT | CASSLAPLRDTEAFF
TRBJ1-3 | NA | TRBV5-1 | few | TGCGCCAGCAGCTCCGTTAACCGGGACTCTGGAAACACCATATATTTT | CASSSVNRDSGNTIYF
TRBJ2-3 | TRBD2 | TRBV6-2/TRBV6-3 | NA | TGTGCCAGCAGCAGACTAGCGGCCTACGCGGATACGCAGTATTTT | CASSRLAAYADTQYF
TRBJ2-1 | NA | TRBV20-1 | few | TGCAGTACGGGACTGAAAACCTACAATGAGCAGTTCTTC | CSTGLKTYNEQFF
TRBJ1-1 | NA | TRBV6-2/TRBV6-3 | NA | TGTGCCAGCAGTTACCCCGAGAGGGGGAACACTGAAGCTTTCTTT | CASSYPERGNTEAFF
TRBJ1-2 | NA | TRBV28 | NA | TGTGCCAGCAGGGGAAACTATGGCTACACCTTC | CASRGNYGYTF
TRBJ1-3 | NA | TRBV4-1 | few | TGCGCCAGCAGCCAAGAGGTCAGGGGATCTGGAAACACCATATATTTT | CASSQEVRGSGNTIYF
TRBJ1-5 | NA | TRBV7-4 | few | TGTGCCAGCAGCTCCCCAGAAGGGTACTGGGGCAATCAGCCCCAGCATTTT | CASSSPEGYWGNQPQHF
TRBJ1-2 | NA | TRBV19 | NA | TGTGCCAGTAGTCCGCGGGCTAACTATGGCTACACCTTC | CASSPRANYGYTF
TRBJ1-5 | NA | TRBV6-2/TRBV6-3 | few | TGTGCCAGCATCCCAGCGGGGGCTTTGAATCAGCCCCAGCATTTT | CASIPAGALNQPQHF
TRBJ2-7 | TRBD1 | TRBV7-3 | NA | TGTGCCAGCAGCTCCGGACAGGGGGCAAGGGAGCAGTACTTC | CASSSGQGAREQYF
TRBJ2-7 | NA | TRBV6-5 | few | TGTGCCAGCACCCAGAGAGGGACCTCCTACGAGCAGTACTTC | CASTQRGTSYEQYF
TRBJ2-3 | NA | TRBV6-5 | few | TGTGCCAGCACTCCGGAGGGCACAGATACGCAGTATTTT | CASTPEGTDTQYF
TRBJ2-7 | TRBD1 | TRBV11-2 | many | TGTGCCAGCGGCCGGGACAGGGGCGACGAGCAGTACTTC | CASGRDRGDEQYF
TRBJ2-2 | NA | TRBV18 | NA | TGTGCCAGCTCACCACAGGGGAGAACCGGGGAGCTGTTTTTT | CASSPQGRTGELFF
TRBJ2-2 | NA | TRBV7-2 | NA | TGTGCCAGCAGCTCGCAGCACACCGGGGAGCTGCTTTTT | CASSSQHTGELLF
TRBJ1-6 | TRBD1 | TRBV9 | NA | TGTGCCAGCAGCTCCTTGAGGGACAGGGGCTTTGATAGGGATAATTCACCCCTCCACTTT | CASSSLRDRGFDRDNSPLHF